A single sample is the source of the 3 T cell receptor beta chains below, sequenced in a study of technical replicates of blood from a few donors. The repertoire was sequenced with immunoSEQ multiplex PCR; TCRdb's copy has only in-frame clones and lacks some. The sample records about 49,000 clones, 90% to 95% being singletons. The sequenced material came from PBMCs. These receptors originate from a human donor in good health. Some clones in this sample may be carry-over from other donors' samples.

J is TRBJ1-2 and V is TRBV5-1; 8 bases are a match to TRBD1. The CDR3 has 14 residues. V was pared by 4 bases and J by 1 base, with 3 bases of the junction left unmatched. Looked up from germline, CDR1 is SGHRS and CDR2 is YFSETQ. In nucleotides, the CDR3 is TGCGCCAGCAGCCAACAGGGGGATAACTATGGCTACACCTTC. Translated: CASSQQGDNYGYTF.

This chain connects TRBV28 to TRBJ1-1; D is undetermined. The germline V gene encodes CDR1 MDHEN and CDR2 SYDVKM. The CDR3 runs to 12 residues. Trimming pared 6 bases from V and 1 base from J, leaving 6 bases between. The CDR3 spells CASSVSNTEAFF. DNA of the CDR3: TGTGCCAGCAGCGTATCGAACACTGAAGCTTTCTTT.

The chain employs TRBV5-1 and TRBJ2-3, with 7 bases fitting TRBD2. The CDR3 totals 16 residues. The junction had 8 bases not matched to a gene; V was cut back by 0 bases and J by 4 bases. In germline, CDR1 is SGHRS, CDR2 YFSETQ. The CDR3 here is CASSLGAGDASDTQYF. The CDR3 nucleotides read TGCGCCAGCAGCTTGGGGGCGGGAGATGCCTCAGATACGCAGTATTTT.